This T cell receptor beta chain emerged from a study of Ad26.COV2.S vaccination and SARS-CoV-2 variants. There are a few counts of this clone. The protocol was immunoSEQ multiplex PCR, while the TCRdb copy is restricted to in-frame clones and leaves out a portion. The profile shows 180,000 or so clones, around nine tenths of them singletons. The germline V gene encodes CDR1 SGHRS and CDR2 YFSETQ. This CDR3 is 13 amino acids long. V lost 4 bases to trimming and J lost 2 bases, with 8 bases between them. The chain recombines TRBV5-1 with TRBJ2-3; D might be TRBD2 (6 bases). The origin of this receptor is a human donor who had recovered from COVID-19. Sequencing was performed on peripheral blood, taken after recovery from COVID-19. CDR3 coding DNA: TGCGCCAGCAGCCGGAGGGACACAGATACGCAGTATTTT. Translation: CASSRRDTDTQYF.